This is a list of T cell receptor beta chains from one sample in a study of T-cell memory formation after mild COVID-19. In TCRdb, the 5' RACE reads were re-called with MiXCR into one record per CDR3 protein. The data show fewer than 350,000 distinct CDR3 sequences, 15% to 20% seen once. The sequenced material came from PBMCs or a T cell subset sorted from them (not recorded which). These receptors were taken from a man aged 18 to 35 who had mild COVID-19 (a few samples of this study predate the infection). Cell type and time point are not known. Both conserved end residues are part of each CDR3. The D gene is left open where the match is weak. Size values are once, few and many counts, or a class for expanded clones, and some rows have none.

clone size	V gene	J gene	D gene	CDR3 protein	CDR3 DNA
NA	TRBV27	TRBJ2-7	NA	CASSSALGSVEQYF	TGTGCCAGCAGTTCGGCTCTCGGCTCGGTTGAGCAGTACTTC
NA	TRBV7-6	TRBJ1-1	NA	CASSPRGGSGTEAFF	TGTGCCAGCAGCCCCCGAGGGGGGTCGGGGACTGAAGCTTTCTTT
many	TRBV4-2	TRBJ2-5	NA	CASSQAWTIGTRGETQYF	TGTGCCAGCAGCCAAGCGTGGACTATTGGGACAAGAGGAGAGACCCAGTACTTC
NA	TRBV20-1	TRBJ1-5	NA	CSAARDGFGNQPQHF	TGCAGTGCTGCACGGGACGGATTTGGCAATCAGCCCCAGCATTTT
few	TRBV7-9	TRBJ2-3	NA	CASSQAPDTQYF	TGTGCCAGCAGCCAAGCACCCGATACGCAGTATTTT
NA	TRBV20-1	TRBJ2-3	NA	CSARRDFTDTQYF	TGCAGTGCCAGACGGGACTTCACAGATACGCAGTATTTT
NA	TRBV6-5	TRBJ2-3	TRBD2	CASSYSTSGANTDTQYF	TGTGCCAGCAGTTACTCGACTAGCGGGGCGAACACAGATACGCAGTATTTT
many	TRBV4-2	TRBJ2-7	TRBD1	CASSPGQGDYEQYF	TGTGCCAGCAGCCCCGGACAGGGAGACTACGAGCAGTACTTC
NA	TRBV9	TRBJ2-1	NA	CASSVAWESSYNEQFF	TGTGCCAGCAGCGTAGCATGGGAGAGCTCCTACAATGAGCAGTTCTTC
NA	TRBV11-2	TRBJ2-1	NA	CASIGPLNEQFF	TGTGCCAGCATCGGACCTCTCAATGAGCAGTTCTTC
NA	TRBV11-2	TRBJ2-1	TRBD2	CASMGLAGGPYNEQFF	TGTGCCAGCATGGGACTAGCGGGGGGACCCTACAATGAGCAGTTCTTC
few	TRBV12-3/TRBV12-4	TRBJ2-7	NA	CASRQTGSYEQYF	TGTGCCAGCAGACAGACGGGGTCCTACGAGCAGTACTTC
NA	TRBV5-4	TRBJ2-5	NA	CASKMVQEETQYF	TGTGCCAGCAAAATGGTACAGGAAGAGACCCAGTACTTC
few	TRBV19	TRBJ2-3	NA	CASSTRGGTDTQYF	TGTGCCAGTAGTACGCGGGGAGGCACAGATACGCAGTATTTT
NA	TRBV12-3/TRBV12-4	TRBJ1-1	TRBD1	CASSSGTVLFFF	TGTGCCAGCAGTTCTGGGACAGTTCTCTTCTTCTTT
many	TRBV4-1	TRBJ2-7	TRBD1	CASSHPTPGQGALEQYF	TGCGCCAGCAGCCACCCCACGCCGGGACAGGGGGCGTTGGAGCAGTACTTC
few	TRBV3-1	TRBJ1-1	NA	CASSRGQLNTEAFF	TGTGCCAGCAGCCGGGGACAACTGAACACTGAAGCTTTCTTT
NA	TRBV12-3/TRBV12-4	TRBJ2-1	NA	CASSLIAGEQFF	TGTGCCAGCAGTTTAATCGCGGGGGAGCAGTTCTTC
NA	TRBV20-1	TRBJ2-4	NA	CSARVPWESIQYF	TGCAGTGCTAGAGTCCCATGGGAAAGCATTCAGTACTTC
few	TRBV5-1	TRBJ1-1	NA	CASSYLAQTMNTEAFF	TGCGCCAGCAGCTACCTTGCGCAGACCATGAACACTGAAGCTTTCTTT
few	TRBV7-9	TRBJ1-1	NA	CASSSPTGARTEAFF	TGTGCCAGCAGCTCACCCACGGGGGCTAGGACTGAAGCTTTCTTT
NA	TRBV29-1	TRBJ2-7	NA	CSVEDFGAHEQYF	TGCAGCGTTGAAGATTTCGGGGCCCACGAGCAGTACTTC
few	TRBV6-6	TRBJ2-3	NA	CASSYGVRVSTDTQYF	TGTGCCAGCAGTTACGGGGTCAGGGTGAGCACAGATACGCAGTATTTT
NA	TRBV2	TRBJ1-1	TRBD1	CASRPDRGHRDTEAFF	TGTGCCAGCAGACCTGACAGGGGGCATAGGGACACTGAAGCTTTCTTT
few	TRBV29-1	TRBJ1-2	TRBD1	CSVEVGGDGYTF	TGCAGCGTTGAAGTAGGGGGCGATGGCTACACCTTC
NA	TRBV4-1	TRBJ2-3	NA	CASSQDDRFTTDTQYF	TGCGCCAGCAGCCAAGATGATAGGTTTACCACAGATACGCAGTATTTT
many	TRBV7-2	TRBJ2-3	TRBD1	CASSLRQGNQDTQYF	TGTGCCAGCAGCTTAAGACAGGGGAACCAAGATACGCAGTATTTT
few	TRBV7-8	TRBJ1-1	NA	CASSRPVRDTEAFF	TGTGCCAGCAGCCGACCGGTTCGGGACACTGAAGCTTTCTTT
many	TRBV27	TRBJ1-5	NA	CASGLRSGANNQPQHF	TGTGCCAGCGGTTTAAGGTCGGGGGCGAATAATCAGCCCCAGCATTTT
NA	TRBV28	TRBJ2-5	NA	CASSPGQGPQETQYF	TGTGCCAGCAGCCCCGGGCAGGGGCCCCAAGAGACCCAGTACTTC
few	TRBV7-9	TRBJ2-5	TRBD2	CASSLTSGVVETQYF	TGTGCCAGCAGCTTGACTAGCGGGGTCGTAGAGACCCAGTACTTC
NA	TRBV2	TRBJ1-1	NA	CASSDPRDLNTEAFF	TGTGCCAGCAGTGATCCCAGGGACCTGAACACTGAAGCTTTCTTT
NA	TRBV7-2	TRBJ1-1	NA	CASSEQVPVTEAFF	TGTGCCAGCAGCGAACAGGTCCCCGTCACTGAAGCTTTCTTT
many	TRBV6-5	TRBJ2-5	NA	CASSSPPGEETQYF	TGTGCCAGCAGTTCCCCTCCGGGAGAAGAGACCCAGTACTTC
few	TRBV7-8	TRBJ1-5	NA	CASSLASHSNQPQHF	TGTGCCAGCAGCTTAGCTTCCCATAGCAATCAGCCCCAGCATTTT
NA	TRBV4-1	TRBJ2-3	NA	CASSQEVWATDTQYF	TGCGCCAGCAGCCAAGAAGTATGGGCCACAGATACGCAGTATTTT
NA	TRBV12-3/TRBV12-4	TRBJ2-3	NA	CASSLFVATQYF	TGTGCCAGCAGTTTATTTGTGGCTACGCAGTATTTT
few	TRBV7-2	TRBJ2-1	NA	CASRLAGRYNEQFF	TGTGCCAGCCGCTTGGCCGGACGGTACAATGAGCAGTTCTTC
many	TRBV7-9	TRBJ2-5	NA	CASSLGLLNSGETQYF	TGTGCCAGCAGCTTAGGACTCCTCAACTCCGGCGAGACCCAGTACTTC
few	TRBV6-1	TRBJ2-3	NA	CASTGLTDTQYF	TGTGCCAGCACGGGACTTACAGATACGCAGTATTTT
few	TRBV7-6	TRBJ2-1	TRBD1	CASSNRQGALIDEQFF	TGTGCCAGCAGCAACAGACAGGGGGCGTTGATCGATGAGCAGTTCTTC
once	TRBV4-3	TRBJ2-2	TRBD1	CASSQDPGTGAYGELFF	TGCGCCAGCAGCCAAGATCCCGGGACAGGGGCATACGGGGAGCTGTTTTTT
NA	TRBV6-5	TRBJ2-3	TRBD2	CASSYGTTTDTQYF	TGTGCCAGCAGTTACGGGACTACTACAGATACGCAGTATTTT
few	TRBV5-1	TRBJ1-2	TRBD1	CASSLAGDSYYGYTF	TGCGCCAGCAGCTTGGCCGGGGACAGCTACTATGGCTACACCTTC
few	TRBV6-5	TRBJ1-2	NA	CASFEGPGVNYGYTF	TGTGCCAGCTTCGAAGGGCCAGGGGTAAACTATGGCTACACCTTC
many	TRBV19	TRBJ2-7	TRBD1	CASSSLRRTGGPYEQYF	TGTGCCAGTAGTTCACTCCGCCGGACAGGGGGTCCCTACGAGCAGTACTTC
few	TRBV9	TRBJ2-4	TRBD2	CASSARLAGGGQDIQYF	TGTGCCAGCAGCGCAAGACTAGCGGGGGGCGGGCAGGACATTCAGTACTTC
NA	TRBV2	TRBJ1-1	TRBD1	CASISDRGLGEAFF	TGTGCCAGCATTAGTGACAGGGGGCTAGGTGAAGCTTTCTTT
few	TRBV6-6	TRBJ2-7	NA	CASSGRLNSYEQYF	TGTGCCAGCAGTGGGAGGCTTAACTCCTACGAGCAGTACTTC
NA	TRBV15	TRBJ1-3	NA	CATSRPGSYGNTIYF	TGTGCCACCAGCAGGCCCGGGAGCTATGGAAACACCATATATTTT
few	TRBV20-1	TRBJ2-3	NA	CSARDGGLDTQYF	TGCAGTGCTAGAGACGGGGGATTGGATACGCAGTATTTT
many	TRBV6-2/TRBV6-3	TRBJ1-1	TRBD1	CASSQQGDTEAFF	TGTGCCAGCAGCCAACAGGGGGACACTGAAGCTTTCTTT
few	TRBV7-2	TRBJ2-5	TRBD1	CASSDRGRRETQYF	TGTGCCAGCAGCGACAGGGGACGGCGAGAGACCCAGTACTTC
few	TRBV4-3	TRBJ2-5	NA	CASSRERQETQYF	TGCGCCAGCAGCCGGGAAAGACAAGAGACCCAGTACTTC
few	TRBV21-1	TRBJ1-2	NA	CASSTPSQGVTGYTF	TGTGCCAGCAGCACCCCCTCACAGGGGGTTACGGGCTACACCTTC
NA	TRBV27	TRBJ2-7	TRBD1	CASSLSGQGRHEQYF	TGTGCCAGCAGTTTATCGGGACAGGGACGGCACGAGCAGTACTTC
few	TRBV20-1	TRBJ2-7	TRBD1	CSARDRSGQAAEQYF	TGCAGTGCTAGAGATCGTTCGGGACAGGCCGCCGAGCAGTACTTC
NA	TRBV6-6	TRBJ1-5	NA	CASSPRGLGNQPQHF	TGTGCCAGCAGTCCACGCGGCTTGGGCAATCAGCCCCAGCATTTT
NA	TRBV29-1	TRBJ1-1	TRBD1	CSVAQGWGMGTEAFF	TGCAGCGTCGCACAGGGGTGGGGAATGGGCACTGAAGCTTTCTTT
NA	TRBV20-1	TRBJ2-3	TRBD2	CSATTSSGSTDTQYF	TGCAGTGCTACGACTAGCAGCGGAAGCACAGATACGCAGTATTTT